This T cell receptor (beta chain) comes out of a study of cytomegalovirus exposure and HLA in healthy donors. In the PCR, 60 Vbeta and 13 Jbeta primers were used. Assay: immunoSEQ multiplex PCR; the TCRdb copy retains only in-frame clones and omits some. This sample's table has under 200,000 clones. Germline V lookup: CDR1 SGHRS, CDR2 YFSETQ. The CDR3 runs 15 residues. Points on this clone: At one boundary the junction diverges from the germline segment, which might be a read error. Other DNA variants within this sample encode the same CDR3.

The rearrangement uses TRBV5-1 and TRBJ1-1; tentatively, D is TRBD1 (6 bases). Sequencing used PBMCs. The origin of this receptor is a woman aged 18-29 years in good health and CMV-seropositive. The CDR3 sequence: CASSVLQGLKTEAFF. CDR3 nucleotide sequence: TGCGCCAGCAGCGTCTTACAGGGTTTGAAGACTGAAGCTTTCTTT.